Listed below are T cell receptor beta chains from one sample, sequenced in a study of patients with pleural tuberculosis. TCRdb re-derived calls from the reads in MiXCR, one entry per CDR3 protein. Altogether 25,000 to 35,000 distinct CDR3 sequences are present, 15% to 20% being singletons, with the ten largest covering around 3.2%. Sequenced sample: peripheral blood. The receptor source for this set is a human donor with pleural tuberculosis. The CDR3 runs from the conserved cysteine through the conserved F or W. The order of the fields is V gene, clone size, D gene, J gene, CDR3 protein, CDR3 DNA. D genes are given only for firm matches. Expanded clones are given a class, and other clones once, few, many or no size at all.

V gene: TRBV3-1; clone size: many; D gene: -; J gene: TRBJ2-5; CDR3 protein: CASSQDPVQETQYF; CDR3 DNA: TGTGCCAGCAGCCAAGATCCGGTCCAAGAGACCCAGTACTTC
V gene: TRBV4-1; clone size: many; D gene: -; J gene: TRBJ2-5; CDR3 protein: CASSQVAAIETQYF; CDR3 DNA: TGCGCCAGCAGCCAAGTCGCAGCTATAGAGACCCAGTACTTC
V gene: TRBV5-1; clone size: many; D gene: -; J gene: TRBJ2-7; CDR3 protein: CASSLVISEQYF; CDR3 DNA: TGCGCCAGCAGCTTGGTAATAAGCGAGCAGTACTTC
V gene: TRBV6-6; clone size: many; D gene: -; J gene: TRBJ2-6; CDR3 protein: CASSYRISGANVLTF; CDR3 DNA: TGTGCCAGCAGTTACAGAATCTCTGGGGCCAACGTCCTGACTTTC
V gene: TRBV7-9; clone size: many; D gene: -; J gene: TRBJ2-3; CDR3 protein: CASSTRDLKSTQYF; CDR3 DNA: TGTGCCAGCAGCACCCGGGACCTTAAGAGTACGCAGTATTTT
V gene: TRBV4-1; clone size: many; D gene: -; J gene: TRBJ1-1; CDR3 protein: CASSQAGDRREAFF; CDR3 DNA: TGCGCCAGCAGCCAAGCTGGTGACCGGCGGGAAGCTTTCTTT
V gene: TRBV7-3; clone size: few; D gene: TRBD2; J gene: TRBJ2-7; CDR3 protein: CASSPSGGGIGQYF; CDR3 DNA: TGTGCCAGCAGCCCCTCCGGCGGGGGGATAGGGCAGTACTTC
V gene: TRBV5-1; clone size: many; D gene: -; J gene: TRBJ1-1; CDR3 protein: CASRIGRNTEAFF; CDR3 DNA: TGCGCCAGCCGAATCGGCAGGAACACTGAAGCTTTCTTT
V gene: TRBV28; clone size: many; D gene: -; J gene: TRBJ1-2; CDR3 protein: CASSLNGGRGYTF; CDR3 DNA: TGTGCCAGCAGTTTGAATGGAGGACGAGGCTACACCTTC
V gene: TRBV24-1; clone size: many; D gene: -; J gene: TRBJ2-5; CDR3 protein: CATSDYRDPLQYF; CDR3 DNA: TGTGCCACCAGTGACTATCGAGACCCCTTACAGTACTTC
V gene: TRBV4-2; clone size: many; D gene: -; J gene: TRBJ2-3; CDR3 protein: CASSQLLTDTQYF; CDR3 DNA: TGTGCCAGCAGCCAATTGCTCACAGATACGCAGTATTTT
V gene: TRBV29-1; clone size: few; D gene: -; J gene: TRBJ2-3; CDR3 protein: CSANNPSGVTDTQYF; CDR3 DNA: TGCAGCGCTAACAACCCGTCCGGGGTCACAGATACGCAGTATTTT
V gene: TRBV7-9; clone size: many; D gene: -; J gene: TRBJ1-5; CDR3 protein: CASSLGMSNQPQHF; CDR3 DNA: TGTGCCAGCAGCTTAGGGATGAGCAATCAGCCCCAGCATTTT
V gene: TRBV2; clone size: many; D gene: -; J gene: TRBJ1-1; CDR3 protein: CASTPNSMNTEAFF; CDR3 DNA: TGTGCCAGCACCCCGAATTCAATGAACACTGAAGCTTTCTTT
V gene: TRBV27; clone size: -; D gene: -; J gene: TRBJ1-1; CDR3 protein: CASSLSPASTEAFF; CDR3 DNA: TGTGCCAGCAGCTTATCCCCAGCCAGCACCGAAGCTTTCTTT
V gene: TRBV6-2/TRBV6-3; clone size: -; D gene: -; J gene: TRBJ2-5; CDR3 protein: CASSYSGGRGETQYF; CDR3 DNA: TGTGCCAGCAGTTACTCGGGGGGACGAGGAGAGACCCAGTACTTC
V gene: TRBV11-2; clone size: many; D gene: -; J gene: TRBJ2-5; CDR3 protein: CASSLTGETQYF; CDR3 DNA: TGTGCCAGCAGCTTGACAGGAGAGACCCAGTACTTC
V gene: TRBV3-1; clone size: many; D gene: TRBD1; J gene: TRBJ2-7; CDR3 protein: CASSPIDRGFHEQYF; CDR3 DNA: TGTGCCAGCAGCCCGATCGACAGGGGGTTCCACGAGCAGTACTTC
V gene: TRBV7-9; clone size: many; D gene: -; J gene: TRBJ2-4; CDR3 protein: CASSYQGSPKNIQYF; CDR3 DNA: TGTGCCAGCAGCTATCAGGGGTCGCCCAAAAACATTCAGTACTTC
V gene: TRBV20-1; clone size: many; D gene: -; J gene: TRBJ1-3; CDR3 protein: CSARALGRHISPYSGNTIYF; CDR3 DNA: TGCAGTGCTAGAGCTCTGGGGAGGCATATATCTCCCTACTCTGGAAACACCATATATTTT
V gene: TRBV7-9; clone size: -; D gene: TRBD1; J gene: TRBJ1-1; CDR3 protein: CAGSLAGGMNTEASF; CDR3 DNA: TGTGCCGGCAGCTTAGCAGGGGGCATGAACACTGAAGCTTCCTTT
V gene: TRBV29-1; clone size: many; D gene: TRBD1; J gene: TRBJ2-5; CDR3 protein: CSVDRTANQETQYF; CDR3 DNA: TGCAGCGTGGACAGGACAGCAAACCAAGAGACCCAGTACTTC
V gene: TRBV7-2; clone size: many; D gene: -; J gene: TRBJ2-7; CDR3 protein: CASSRQGGYEQYF; CDR3 DNA: TGTGCCAGCAGTCGACAGGGAGGATACGAGCAGTACTTC
V gene: TRBV25-1; clone size: many; D gene: -; J gene: TRBJ2-1; CDR3 protein: CASSGTGSYNEQSF; CDR3 DNA: TGTGCCAGCAGTGGAACCGGGAGTTACAATGAGCAGTCCTTC
V gene: TRBV20-1; clone size: -; D gene: TRBD2; J gene: TRBJ2-3; CDR3 protein: CSARDGGGIGRTDTQYF; CDR3 DNA: TGCAGTGCTAGAGATGGGGGAGGGATCGGGAGGACAGATACGCAGTATTTT
V gene: TRBV2; clone size: many; D gene: -; J gene: TRBJ2-3; CDR3 protein: CASRGSDSRTDTQYF; CDR3 DNA: TGTGCCAGCAGGGGGTCAGACAGTCGGACAGATACGCAGTATTTT
V gene: TRBV18; clone size: many; D gene: -; J gene: TRBJ2-1; CDR3 protein: CASSPPGAYNEQFF; CDR3 DNA: TGTGCCAGCTCACCACCGGGAGCCTACAATGAGCAGTTCTTC
V gene: TRBV7-2; clone size: many; D gene: -; J gene: TRBJ2-3; CDR3 protein: CASSRDINTDTQYF; CDR3 DNA: TGTGCCAGCAGCCGGGACATTAACACAGATACGCAGTATTTT
V gene: TRBV27; clone size: once; D gene: -; J gene: TRBJ1-2; CDR3 protein: CASARTSYGYTF; CDR3 DNA: TGTGCCAGTGCCCGGACTAGCTATGGCTACACCTTC
V gene: TRBV5-1; clone size: many; D gene: -; J gene: TRBJ1-1; CDR3 protein: CASSSGALSNTEAFF; CDR3 DNA: TGCGCCAGCAGCTCAGGGGCCCTATCGAACACTGAAGCTTTCTTT
V gene: TRBV4-3; clone size: many; D gene: TRBD1; J gene: TRBJ2-1; CDR3 protein: CASSRDHQGDNEQFF; CDR3 DNA: TGCGCCAGCAGCCGAGATCATCAGGGGGACAATGAGCAGTTCTTC
V gene: TRBV27; clone size: medium-sized; D gene: -; J gene: TRBJ1-5; CDR3 protein: CASSLSEFNQPQHF; CDR3 DNA: TGTGCCAGCAGTTTATCCGAATTCAATCAGCCCCAGCATTTT
V gene: TRBV18; clone size: many; D gene: -; J gene: TRBJ1-1; CDR3 protein: CASSHGENTEAFF; CDR3 DNA: TGTGCCAGCTCACACGGGGAGAACACTGAAGCTTTCTTT
V gene: TRBV29-1; clone size: -; D gene: -; J gene: TRBJ2-7; CDR3 protein: CSGGTSSYEQYF; CDR3 DNA: TGCAGCGGGGGGACAAGCTCCTACGAGCAGTACTTC
V gene: TRBV30; clone size: few; D gene: -; J gene: TRBJ2-2; CDR3 protein: CAWNWAGGGELFF; CDR3 DNA: TGTGCCTGGAACTGGGCCGGGGGCGGGGAGCTGTTTTTT
V gene: TRBV10-2; clone size: few; D gene: TRBD2; J gene: TRBJ2-7; CDR3 protein: CASSEPAGPYHEQYF; CDR3 DNA: TGCGCCAGCAGTGAACCAGCGGGGCCTTACCACGAGCAGTACTTC
V gene: TRBV12-3/TRBV12-4; clone size: many; D gene: TRBD2; J gene: TRBJ2-7; CDR3 protein: CASSFRGESSYEQYF; CDR3 DNA: TGTGCCAGCAGTTTTCGGGGGGAAAGCTCCTACGAGCAGTACTTC
V gene: TRBV12-3/TRBV12-4; clone size: many; D gene: TRBD1; J gene: TRBJ2-1; CDR3 protein: CASSSGQLNEQFF; CDR3 DNA: TGTGCCAGCAGTTCGGGACAGCTCAATGAGCAGTTCTTC
V gene: TRBV20-1; clone size: many; D gene: -; J gene: TRBJ2-3; CDR3 protein: CSARDGLAKDTQYF; CDR3 DNA: TGCAGTGCTAGAGATGGGCTGGCGAAGGATACGCAGTATTTT
V gene: TRBV2; clone size: many; D gene: -; J gene: TRBJ1-4; CDR3 protein: CASSEGGDATNEKLFF; CDR3 DNA: TGTGCCAGCAGTGAAGGAGGGGATGCAACTAATGAAAAACTGTTTTTT
V gene: TRBV7-3; clone size: many; D gene: TRBD1; J gene: TRBJ2-7; CDR3 protein: CASSPDRGPHIEQYF; CDR3 DNA: TGTGCCAGCAGCCCGGACAGGGGCCCCCATATCGAGCAGTACTTC
V gene: TRBV18; clone size: -; D gene: -; J gene: TRBJ2-5; CDR3 protein: CASSPRLNQETQYF; CDR3 DNA: TGTGCCAGCTCACCACGGCTCAACCAGGAGACCCAGTACTTC
V gene: TRBV5-1; clone size: many; D gene: TRBD1; J gene: TRBJ2-7; CDR3 protein: CASSLGPGTGLEQYF; CDR3 DNA: TGCGCCAGCAGCTTGGGGCCCGGGACAGGGCTCGAGCAGTACTTC
V gene: TRBV4-2; clone size: many; D gene: -; J gene: TRBJ2-7; CDR3 protein: CASSQEGGPYEQYF; CDR3 DNA: TGTGCCAGCAGCCAAGAAGGGGGTCCCTACGAGCAGTACTTC
V gene: TRBV2; clone size: many; D gene: -; J gene: TRBJ1-2; CDR3 protein: CAWGATNYGYTF; CDR3 DNA: TGTGCCTGGGGGGCCACTAACTATGGCTACACCTTC
V gene: TRBV19; clone size: many; D gene: TRBD1; J gene: TRBJ2-1; CDR3 protein: CASNGGRGQGEQFF; CDR3 DNA: TGTGCCAGTAACGGTGGCAGGGGGCAGGGTGAGCAGTTCTTC
V gene: TRBV19; clone size: many; D gene: -; J gene: TRBJ2-6; CDR3 protein: CASSPRVSGANVLTF; CDR3 DNA: TGTGCCAGTAGTCCCAGGGTGAGCGGGGCCAACGTCCTGACTTTC
V gene: TRBV7-9; clone size: many; D gene: -; J gene: TRBJ1-1; CDR3 protein: CASSLGPGRTEAFF; CDR3 DNA: TGTGCCAGCAGCTTAGGTCCAGGGAGAACTGAAGCTTTCTTT
V gene: TRBV24-1; clone size: many; D gene: TRBD1; J gene: TRBJ2-7; CDR3 protein: CATSERPGQGAYEQYF; CDR3 DNA: TGTGCCACCAGTGAACGACCGGGACAGGGGGCGTACGAGCAGTACTTC
V gene: TRBV28; clone size: many; D gene: TRBD1; J gene: TRBJ1-2; CDR3 protein: CASLTGMYGYTF; CDR3 DNA: TGTGCCAGCCTGACAGGGATGTATGGCTACACCTTC
V gene: TRBV20-1; clone size: many; D gene: -; J gene: TRBJ1-1; CDR3 protein: CSGITGPSGSEAFF; CDR3 DNA: TGCAGTGGCATAACCGGGCCATCGGGCTCTGAAGCTTTCTTT
V gene: TRBV7-9; clone size: many; D gene: TRBD1; J gene: TRBJ2-3; CDR3 protein: CASSLTTGANTQYF; CDR3 DNA: TGTGCCAGCAGCTTAACAACAGGGGCAAATACGCAGTATTTT
V gene: TRBV4-1; clone size: many; D gene: -; J gene: TRBJ1-1; CDR3 protein: CASSHGTEENTEAFF; CDR3 DNA: TGCGCCAGCAGCCACGGGACCGAGGAGAACACTGAAGCTTTCTTT
V gene: TRBV15; clone size: many; D gene: -; J gene: TRBJ2-5; CDR3 protein: CATSRLKQPNGETQYF; CDR3 DNA: TGTGCCACCAGCAGACTAAAGCAGCCGAACGGGGAGACCCAGTACTTC